This entry concerns a single TCR beta chain. The target antigen is unknown. This sample stems from a study of T cell repertoires in cytomegalovirus infection. For the study at large: Shared public TCR beta signatures pointed to both CMV infection and a matching HLA type. Study-wide findings and caveats: In two of eight donors, the top clonotype was HLA-C-restricted CMV-specific. The cumulative frequency of public TCR beta families distinguished individuals who carried CMV together with the relevant HLA.

TCRdb re-called the reads through MiXCR, storing one row per CDR3 protein. The table shows roughly 720,000 distinct CDR3 sequences, with less than 40% occurring only once. CDR1 is LNHDA, CDR2 SQIVND, per germline (reference sequence). The CDR3 loop spans 16 amino acids. V shed 6 bases and J shed 0 bases, with 12 bases lying between them. This chain connects TRBV19 to TRBJ2-6; D is perhaps TRBD2 (6 bases). The sequencing input was PBMCs. This TCR was sampled from a human donor in good health (CMV status not recorded). Some clones in this sample may be carry-over from other donors' samples. As DNA, the CDR3 is TGTGCCAGTAGCCGGGACTCCAGCTCTGGGGCCAACGTCCTGACTTTC. Translated: CASSRDSSSGANVLTF. Full variable domain (rest looked up from reference TRBV19 and TRBJ2-6): DGGITQSPKYLFRKEGQNVTLSCEQNLNHDAMYWYRQDPGQGLRLIYYSQIVNDFQKGDIAEGYSVSREKKESFPLTVTSAQKNPTAFYLCASSRDSSSGANVLTFGAGSRLTVL.